This T cell receptor beta chain was retrieved from a study of CD8+CD57+ T cells in acquired aplastic anemia. Previously, flow cytometry had revealed CD8+CD57+ cell expansion in the patients chosen for sequencing. TCR beta VDJ combinations and CDR3 sequences were profiled from genomic DNA. TCRdb called the reads again in MiXCR, with one record for every CDR3 protein. The sample includes 450,000 to 600,000 distinct CDR3 sequences, approximately 32% seen only once; the top ten take around 0.82%. This clonotype was seen repeatedly, ten times or more. The sequence was collected from a human donor with aplastic anemia. The sample taken for sequencing was sorted CD4+, CD8+, or CD8+CD57+ T cells (not recorded which) from PBMCs.

The CDR3 nucleotides are TGTGCCAGCAGCCTTGAGGGCGGGAATCAGCCCCAGCATTTT. It encodes CASSLEGGNQPQHF. The V gene is TRBV7-9, the J gene TRBJ1-5; D remains ambiguous. Deletions cut 5 bases from V and 4 bases from J, with 12 bases between. Germline V lookup: CDR1 SEHNR, CDR2 FQNEAQ (reference sequence). The CDR3 runs 14 residues.